The TCR beta chain under discussion was sequenced for a study of blood T cell repertoires in COVID-19. Study-wide background: The cDNA or gDNA used as material had been derived from T cells, B-cell-depleted T cells, or PBMCs.

Per the study methods: Reference gene primers were amplified, and this amplification served to estimate nucleated cell counts. Sequenced by immunoSEQ multiplex PCR; TCRdb stores in-frame clones only, minus some. For V, J and clone size, that table is used; D and trimming come from the DNA. There are 72,000 or so clones in the sample; 88% occur only once, and around 6.1% lies in the top ten. Trimming took 4 bases from V and 2 from J, leaving 21 bases between them. CDR3 length equals 17 residues. The germline gives CDR1 PRHDT, CDR2 FYEKMQ (reference sequence). Sequencing was done on a sample of peripheral blood. V usage is TRBV13 and J usage is TRBJ2-7; tentative D call: TRBD2 (6 bases). The TCR sequence derives from a man aged 45-60 years with active COVID-19. The DNA for the CDR3 is TGTGCCAGCAGCTCCCCTGGGGCGGAGGGACCCCCCTACGAGCAGTACTTC. Translation gives CASSSPGAEGPPYEQYF.